The sequence of this T cell receptor beta chain was determined in a study of CD8+ T cells in alopecia areata. Reverse transcription of extracted RNA yielded cDNA, which provided the sequencing template. Profiled with immunoSEQ multiplex PCR; TCRdb holds only in-frame clones, not every one. The table has 120,000 to 150,000 clones, around 86% seen once. Treatment denoted: oral pan-JAK inhibitor, 5-10 mg twice daily. V trimming: 8 bases; J trimming: 6 bases; junction bases outside the gene matches: 9. This CDR3 has 13 residues. Germline loops: CDR1 LNHDA, CDR2 SQIVND (reference sequence). The source of this sequence is a human donor with alopecia areata. Sequencing was performed on CD8+ T cells sorted from blood, taken at week 4, from a patient treated with tofacitinib. The genes are TRBV19 and TRBJ2-7; 8 bases line up with TRBD2. The CDR3 sequence is CASAVSGIGEQYF. CDR3 sequence (DNA): TGTGCCAGTGCGGTTAGCGGGATCGGCGAGCAGTACTTC.